This T cell receptor beta chain came from a study of response to subunit inactivated influenza vaccine. Study outcomes and limitations: Authors proposed each seasonal influenza vaccination draws in few new T cells.

This clonotype was seen repeatedly, ten times or more. Its antigen remains unidentified. Via MiXCR, TCRdb re-called the RT-PCR reads, giving one row per CDR3 protein. The sample yields hundreds of thousands of distinct CDR3 sequences, just over 20% seen once. From germline, CDR1 is LGHDT and CDR2 YNNKEL (reference sequence). CDR3 size: 13 residues. J was trimmed by 7 bases and V by 3 bases; bases with no gene match: 3. The receptor comes from a man between 50 and 75 years old who received an inactivated influenza vaccine. The sample here was PBMCs from blood, taken less than 22 months after vaccination. V is TRBV3-1 and J is TRBJ1-2; 9 bases agree with TRBD1. This chain's CDR3 is CASSQGTGFGYTF. The DNA of the CDR3 is TGTGCCAGCAGCCAGGGGACAGGGTTTGGCTACACCTTC.